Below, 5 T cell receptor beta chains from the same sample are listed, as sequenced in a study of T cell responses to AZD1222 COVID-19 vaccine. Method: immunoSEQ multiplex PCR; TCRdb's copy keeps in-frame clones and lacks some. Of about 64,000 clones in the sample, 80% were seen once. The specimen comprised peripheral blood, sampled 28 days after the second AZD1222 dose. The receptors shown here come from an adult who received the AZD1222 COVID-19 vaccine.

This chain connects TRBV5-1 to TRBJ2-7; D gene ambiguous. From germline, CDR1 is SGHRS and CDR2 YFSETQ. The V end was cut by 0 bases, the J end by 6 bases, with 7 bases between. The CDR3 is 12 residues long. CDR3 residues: CASSLDEAEQYF. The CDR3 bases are TGCGCCAGCAGCTTGGACGAGGCCGAGCAGTACTTC.

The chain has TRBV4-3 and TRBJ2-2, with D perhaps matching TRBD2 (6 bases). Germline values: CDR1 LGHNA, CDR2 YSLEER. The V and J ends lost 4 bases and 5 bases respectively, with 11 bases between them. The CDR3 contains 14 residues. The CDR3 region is CASSLGGETGELFF. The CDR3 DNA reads TGCGCCAGCAGCCTCGGAGGGGAGACCGGGGAGCTGTTTTTT.

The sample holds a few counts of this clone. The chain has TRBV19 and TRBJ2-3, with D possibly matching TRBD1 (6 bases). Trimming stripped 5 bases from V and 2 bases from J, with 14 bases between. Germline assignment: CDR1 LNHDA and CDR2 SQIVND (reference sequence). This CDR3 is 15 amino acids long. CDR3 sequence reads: CASSQSQGYTDTQYF. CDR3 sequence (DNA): TGTGCCAGTAGTCAAAGCCAGGGGTACACAGATACGCAGTATTTT.

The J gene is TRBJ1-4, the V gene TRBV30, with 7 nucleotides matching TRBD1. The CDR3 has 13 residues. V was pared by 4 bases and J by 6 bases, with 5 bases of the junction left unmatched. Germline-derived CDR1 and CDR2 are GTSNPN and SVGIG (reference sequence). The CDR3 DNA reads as TGTGCCTGGAACAGGGGAAAGGATGAAAAACTGTTTTTT. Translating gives CAWNRGKDEKLFF.

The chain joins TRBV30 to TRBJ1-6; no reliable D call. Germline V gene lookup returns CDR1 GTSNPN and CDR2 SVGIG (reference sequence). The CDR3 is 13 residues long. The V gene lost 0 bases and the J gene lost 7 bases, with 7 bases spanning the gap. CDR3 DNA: TGTGCCTGGAGTGTAAATCCGAATTCACCCCTCCACTTT. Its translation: CAWSVNPNSPLHF.